The entry below gives a single TCR beta chain sequence along with its context. Its antigen is unknown. The sample is drawn from a study of T cell repertoires in cytomegalovirus infection. Study overall: CMV infection plus the matching HLA type was flagged by public TCR beta signatures. Study observations and caveats: Totalled public TCR beta family frequency picked out people who carried CMV plus the relevant HLA.

This CDR3 spans 14 amino acids. The V gene lost 6 bases and the J gene lost 9 bases, with 18 bases spanning the gap. CDR1 MNHEY and CDR2 SMNVEV come from the germline V gene (reference sequence). TCRdb re-called the reads with MiXCR, one entry per CDR3 protein. The sample consists of approximately 83,000 distinct CDR3 sequences, 20% to 30% of them appearing once. The chain links TRBV27 to TRBJ1-5; D uncertain. Source: CD8+ T cells from cultured PBMCs, taken from culture after CMV antigen stimulation. This receptor was taken from a human donor in good health (CMV status not recorded). Some clones in this sample may be carry-over from other donors' samples. The CDR3 nucleotides are TGTGCCAGCAGAGGCAGAGCCTCGAGTGGGCCCCAGCATTTT. Translating it yields CASRGRASSGPQHF.